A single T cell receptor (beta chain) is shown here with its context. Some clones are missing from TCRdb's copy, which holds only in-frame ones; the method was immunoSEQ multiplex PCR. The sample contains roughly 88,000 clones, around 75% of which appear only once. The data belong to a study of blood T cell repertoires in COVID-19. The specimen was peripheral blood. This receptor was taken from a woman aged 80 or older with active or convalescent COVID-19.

For the CDR3, the DNA is TGTGCCAGCAGTTCCAACAGGGGTATCTACACCATATATTTT. Residues: CASSSNRGIYTIYF. The chain combines TRBV6-5 with TRBJ1-3; 7 nucleotides align to TRBD1. The CDR3 sequence is 14 residues long. Per the germline V gene, CDR1 is MNHEY and CDR2 is SVGAGI. The V gene end was trimmed by 4 bases and the J gene end by 8 bases; junction bases not matched to a gene: 8.